This TCR beta chain derives from a study of OX40 agonist ivuxolimab in advanced cancers. Study background: Patients assigned to dose escalation were diagnosed with hepatocellular carcinoma, melanoma, renal cell or head and neck cancer. Broader study findings: With doses of 0.1 to 3.0 mg/kg, CD4+ and CD8+ blood T cells had undergone clonal expansion by week 6.

As regards this clone: The antigen is undetermined.

Clones were sequenced by immunoSEQ multiplex PCR, and TCRdb holds only the in-frame ones, with some missing. This table has tens of thousands of clones, roughly 91% appearing once. CDR1 and CDR2 (germline): SEHNR, FQNEAQ (reference sequence). The CDR3 length is 16 residues. The V gene lost 2 bases and the J gene lost 0 bases, with 10 bases spanning the gap. This receptor was obtained from an adult with an advanced solid tumor such as melanoma, head and neck, liver or kidney cancer. V usage is TRBV7-9 and J usage is TRBJ1-4, with unresolved D. The sample in question was CD4+ or CD8+ T cells sorted from blood, obtained in a trial of the OX40 agonist ivuxolimab. The CDR3: CASSLRQATTNEKLFF. The CDR3, as DNA: TGTGCCAGCAGCTTAAGGCAAGCGACAACTAATGAAAAACTGTTTTTT.